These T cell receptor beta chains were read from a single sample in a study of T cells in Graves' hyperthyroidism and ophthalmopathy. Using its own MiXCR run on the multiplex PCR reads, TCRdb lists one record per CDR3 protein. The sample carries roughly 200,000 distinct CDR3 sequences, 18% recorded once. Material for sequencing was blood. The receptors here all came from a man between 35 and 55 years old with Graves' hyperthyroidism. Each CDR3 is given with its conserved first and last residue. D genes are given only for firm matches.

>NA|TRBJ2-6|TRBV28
CASSPTGSGANVLTF
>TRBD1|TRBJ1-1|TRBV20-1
CSAHDRGAEAFF
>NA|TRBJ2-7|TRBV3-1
CASSGGGGEQYF
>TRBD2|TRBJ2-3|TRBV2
CASSVWAGGTDTQYF
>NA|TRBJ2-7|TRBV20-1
CSASGILGGYEQYF
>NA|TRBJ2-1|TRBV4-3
CASSQDRISHNEQFF
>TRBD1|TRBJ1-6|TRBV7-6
CASSPRDRTGSPLHF
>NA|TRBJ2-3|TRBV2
CAKTPGGLSTDTQYF
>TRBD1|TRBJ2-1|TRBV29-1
CSVGTPTGGSYNEQFF
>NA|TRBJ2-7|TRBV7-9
CASSSRLSYEQYF
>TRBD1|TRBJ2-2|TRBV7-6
CASSSPVDRPATGELFF
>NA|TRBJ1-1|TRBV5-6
CATTDRLNTEAFF
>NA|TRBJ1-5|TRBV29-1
CSVSGPSAGGPQHF
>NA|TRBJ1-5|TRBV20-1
CSASTGIKAGNQPQHF
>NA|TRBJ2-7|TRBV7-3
CASSLVTQVPEQYF
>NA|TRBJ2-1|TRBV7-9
CASRGASSYNEQFF
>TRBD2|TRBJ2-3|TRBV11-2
CASRFASGLAGGQDTQYF
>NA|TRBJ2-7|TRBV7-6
CASSIRREQYF